A single sample is the source of the 5 T cell receptor beta chains below, sequenced in a study of blood T cell repertoires in COVID-19. Data came from immunoSEQ multiplex PCR; TCRdb stores just in-frame clones and leaves some out. The profile shows 75,000 to 80,000 clones, about 87% of them singletons. The sequencing input was peripheral blood. Source of these receptors: a human donor in a cohort sampled during active COVID-19.

The J gene is TRBJ2-7, the V gene TRBV10-3; 13 bases match TRBD2. J lost 3 bases, V lost 0 bases, and 2 bases had no gene match. This CDR3 contains 16 residues. From germline, CDR1 is ENHRY and CDR2 SYGVKD. As DNA, the CDR3 is TGTGCCATCAGTGAGTCGAGGACTAGCGGGGGCTACGAGCAGTACTTC. Translation gives CAISESRTSGGYEQYF.

The chain links TRBV7-6 to TRBJ2-3; 12 bases are shared with TRBD2. V shed 3 bases, J shed 3 bases, and the junction held 4 bases outside the gene matches. In germline, CDR1 is SGHVS, CDR2 FNYEAQ. The CDR3 runs to 16 residues. In nucleotides, the CDR3 is TGTGCCAGCAGCTTTAGACTAGCGGGGGATACAGATACGCAGTATTTT. As protein: CASSFRLAGDTDTQYF.

The V gene is TRBV6-6, the J gene TRBJ1-4; D not certain. The CDR3 covers 14 residues. Deletions cut 2 bases from V and 5 bases from J, with 9 bases between. Germline CDR1 MNHNY, CDR2 SVGAGI (reference sequence). In DNA, the CDR3 is TGTGCCAGCAGTTACGGGCAGTCAAATGAAAAACTGTTTTTT. Translation gives CASSYGQSNEKLFF.

This clone was counted a single time. The chain links TRBV2 to TRBJ2-5; 9 nucleotides match TRBD1. V was pared by 8 bases and J by 5 bases, with 12 bases of the junction left unmatched. Germline-derived CDR1 and CDR2 are SNHLY and FYNNEI. The CDR3 is made up of 15 amino acids. The chain's CDR3 is CASDLPGQGGETQYF. In nucleotides, the CDR3 is TGTGCCAGCGATCTACCGGGACAGGGAGGGGAGACCCAGTACTTC.

For the CDR3, the DNA is TGTGCCAGCAGCACCACGTGGGGGCCTCGTAATGAGCAGTTCTTC. This encodes CASSTTWGPRNEQFF. The chain joins TRBV7-2 to TRBJ2-1, with D perhaps TRBD1 (6 bases). The V gene's germline CDR1 is SGHTA and CDR2 FQGNSA. V shed 5 bases and J shed 7 bases, with 18 bases lying between them. The CDR3 extends over 15 amino acids. The variable domain in full, completed from reference TRBV7-2 and TRBJ2-1, reads GAGVSQSPSNKVTEKGKDVELRCDPISGHTALYWYRQSLGQGLEFLIYFQGNSAPDKSGLPSDRFSAERTGGSVSTLTIQRTQQEDSAVYLCASSTTWGPRNEQFFGPGTRLTVL.